Listed below are T cell receptor beta chains from one sample, sequenced in a study of OX40 agonist ivuxolimab in advanced cancers. Sequencing was performed with immunoSEQ multiplex PCR; in TCRdb, only in-frame clones are kept and a portion is missing. The table lists around 40,000 clones, approximately 84% of them singletons. Specimen: CD4+ or CD8+ T cells sorted from blood, collected in a trial of the OX40 agonist ivuxolimab. The receptor set was obtained from an adult with an advanced solid tumor such as melanoma, head and neck, liver or kidney cancer. Each CDR3 is given with its conserved first and last residue. D genes are given only for firm matches. Size tells how often a clone was seen (once, few, many) or the class of an expanded clone, and some rows leave it out.

clone_size: .
d_call: .
v_call: TRBV6-1
j_call: TRBJ2-7
cdr3_nt: TGTGCCAGCATTTTTAAAGGGGAACTAGCTGACGAGCAGTACTTC
cdr3_aa: CASIFKGELADEQYF

clone_size: .
d_call: .
v_call: TRBV7-2
j_call: TRBJ2-4
cdr3_nt: TGTGCCAGCAGCTTTCCGACGATAGCCAAAAACATTCAGTACTTC
cdr3_aa: CASSFPTIAKNIQYF

clone_size: .
d_call: .
v_call: TRBV4-3
j_call: TRBJ1-2
cdr3_nt: TGCGCCAGCAGCCAAGAGAACGCTTTGAATGGCTACACCTTC
cdr3_aa: CASSQENALNGYTF

clone_size: few
d_call: .
v_call: TRBV27
j_call: TRBJ1-5
cdr3_nt: TGTGCCAGCAGCCCCCAGCCCAGGGATAGCAATCAGCCCCAGCATTTT
cdr3_aa: CASSPQPRDSNQPQHF

clone_size: .
d_call: .
v_call: TRBV6-5
j_call: TRBJ1-1
cdr3_nt: TGTGCCAGCAGTCCGGAGGGGAACACTGAAGCTTTCTTT
cdr3_aa: CASSPEGNTEAFF

clone_size: .
d_call: .
v_call: TRBV11-3
j_call: TRBJ2-1
cdr3_nt: TGTGCCAGCAGCTTAGGACGAGGGAATGAGCAGTTCTTC
cdr3_aa: CASSLGRGNEQFF

clone_size: .
d_call: TRBD1
v_call: TRBV28
j_call: TRBJ2-7
cdr3_nt: TGTGCCAGCAGTTTGTCAGGGGGCGGCCTCTCCTACGAGCAGTACTTC
cdr3_aa: CASSLSGGGLSYEQYF

clone_size: .
d_call: .
v_call: TRBV18
j_call: TRBJ2-7
cdr3_nt: TGTGCCAGCTCACAAGGGTCTTCGTACGAGCAGTACTTC
cdr3_aa: CASSQGSSYEQYF

clone_size: few
d_call: .
v_call: TRBV4-2
j_call: TRBJ2-1
cdr3_nt: TGTGCCAGCAGCCAAGAGTCTCCGGGGGCCTACAATGAGCAGTTCTTC
cdr3_aa: CASSQESPGAYNEQFF

clone_size: .
d_call: .
v_call: TRBV27
j_call: TRBJ1-1
cdr3_nt: TGTGCCAGCAGTCGACGAGGCGGAAACACTGAAGCTTTCTTT
cdr3_aa: CASSRRGGNTEAFF

clone_size: .
d_call: .
v_call: TRBV9
j_call: TRBJ2-7
cdr3_nt: TGTGTCAGCAGCGTAGCTTCTGGCCCTTCCTACGAGCAGTACTTC
cdr3_aa: CVSSVASGPSYEQYF

clone_size: .
d_call: .
v_call: TRBV7-2
j_call: TRBJ2-1
cdr3_nt: TGTGCCAGCAGCTTAGAGCAGGGGCTTGAGGGAATCTTC
cdr3_aa: CASSLEQGLEGIF

clone_size: .
d_call: .
v_call: TRBV10-3
j_call: TRBJ2-2
cdr3_nt: TGTGCCATCAGTGGGACAGACACCGGGGAGCTGTTTTTT
cdr3_aa: CAISGTDTGELFF

clone_size: .
d_call: TRBD1
v_call: TRBV7-2
j_call: TRBJ2-7
cdr3_nt: TGTGCCAGCAGCATTGGACAGGGGTCCTACGAGCAGTACTTC
cdr3_aa: CASSIGQGSYEQYF

clone_size: few
d_call: .
v_call: TRBV5-4
j_call: TRBJ2-5
cdr3_nt: TGTGCCAGCAGTCTACAGGGTACGTCTAAAGAGACCCAGTACTTC
cdr3_aa: CASSLQGTSKETQYF

clone_size: .
d_call: TRBD1
v_call: TRBV11-3
j_call: TRBJ2-1
cdr3_nt: TGTGCCAGCAGCTCAGGGGGGACAGGGTGGTCGGGTGAGCAGTTCTTC
cdr3_aa: CASSSGGTGWSGEQFF

clone_size: few
d_call: TRBD2
v_call: TRBV11-2
j_call: TRBJ2-3
cdr3_nt: TGTGCCAGCAGCTTTGGGGGAACTAGCGGGGGTAGCACAGATACGCAGTATTTT
cdr3_aa: CASSFGGTSGGSTDTQYF

clone_size: .
d_call: TRBD1
v_call: TRBV27
j_call: TRBJ2-3
cdr3_nt: TGTGCCAGCAGTCCCTGGACAGGGGGAGATACGCAGTATTTT
cdr3_aa: CASSPWTGGDTQYF

clone_size: .
d_call: .
v_call: TRBV7-8
j_call: TRBJ1-5
cdr3_nt: TGTGCCAGCAGCTTAGCATCGGGGAATCAGCCCCAGCATTTT
cdr3_aa: CASSLASGNQPQHF

clone_size: .
d_call: .
v_call: TRBV6-6
j_call: TRBJ1-2
cdr3_nt: TGTGCCAGCAGTCGCCCCCCAGGACGAGATGGCTACACCTTC
cdr3_aa: CASSRPPGRDGYTF

clone_size: .
d_call: .
v_call: TRBV13
j_call: TRBJ1-1
cdr3_nt: TGTGCCAGCAGCTTAGTGTGGAACACTGAAGCTTTCTTT
cdr3_aa: CASSLVWNTEAFF

clone_size: .
d_call: .
v_call: TRBV28
j_call: TRBJ2-1
cdr3_nt: TGTGCCAGCAGTTCCCACGCCGCAGGGTTGGCTGAGCAGTTCTTC
cdr3_aa: CASSSHAAGLAEQFF

clone_size: .
d_call: .
v_call: TRBV7-3
j_call: TRBJ2-1
cdr3_nt: TGTGCCAGCAGCTTACAGGGCGCTATCTACAATGAGCAGTTCTTC
cdr3_aa: CASSLQGAIYNEQFF

clone_size: .
d_call: TRBD1
v_call: TRBV7-2
j_call: TRBJ1-3
cdr3_nt: TGTGCCAGCAGAACAGGGGGCGCCTCTGGAAACACCATATATTTT
cdr3_aa: CASRTGGASGNTIYF

clone_size: .
d_call: TRBD1
v_call: TRBV5-4
j_call: TRBJ2-5
cdr3_nt: TGTGCCAGCAGCCGGACAGGGGACGAGACCCAGTACTTC
cdr3_aa: CASSRTGDETQYF

clone_size: .
d_call: .
v_call: TRBV6-1
j_call: TRBJ2-3
cdr3_nt: TGTGCCAGCAAACGTTCGGGCACAGATACGCAGTATTTT
cdr3_aa: CASKRSGTDTQYF

clone_size: .
d_call: TRBD1
v_call: TRBV2
j_call: TRBJ2-6
cdr3_nt: TGTGCCAGCAGTGTACGGCAGGGGGCAGGCTCTGGGGCCAACGTCCTGACTTTC
cdr3_aa: CASSVRQGAGSGANVLTF

clone_size: once
d_call: .
v_call: TRBV28
j_call: TRBJ1-6
cdr3_nt: TGTGCCAGCAAGTTAATAGCTTCACCCCTCCACTTT
cdr3_aa: CASKLIASPLHF

clone_size: .
d_call: .
v_call: TRBV21-1
j_call: TRBJ2-5
cdr3_nt: TGTGCCAGCATTAAGGGCGGAGGGGAGACCCAGTACTTC
cdr3_aa: CASIKGGGETQYF

clone_size: .
d_call: .
v_call: TRBV27
j_call: TRBJ2-5
cdr3_nt: TGTGCCAGCACCCGGGCCCCTCAAGAGACCCAGTACTTC
cdr3_aa: CASTRAPQETQYF

clone_size: .
d_call: TRBD2
v_call: TRBV4-2
j_call: TRBJ2-5
cdr3_nt: TGTGCCAGCAGCCCGACTAGCGGGGGGGCTGAGGAGACCCAGTACTTC
cdr3_aa: CASSPTSGGAEETQYF

clone_size: .
d_call: .
v_call: TRBV11-1
j_call: TRBJ2-6
cdr3_nt: TGTGCCAGCAGCTTAATGAGAGGATCTGGGGCCAACGTCCTGACTTTC
cdr3_aa: CASSLMRGSGANVLTF

clone_size: .
d_call: .
v_call: TRBV5-4
j_call: TRBJ2-7
cdr3_nt: TGTGCCAGCAGCTTTCAGACCGGACCCCTCAACGAGCAGTACTTC
cdr3_aa: CASSFQTGPLNEQYF

clone_size: .
d_call: TRBD2
v_call: TRBV7-3
j_call: TRBJ2-2
cdr3_nt: TGTGCCAGCAGCTTGAAAAGCGGGGTATGGGACACCGGGGAGCTGTTTTTT
cdr3_aa: CASSLKSGVWDTGELFF

clone_size: .
d_call: .
v_call: TRBV7-2
j_call: TRBJ2-3
cdr3_nt: TGTGCCAGCAGCTTCCCCGGGGCAGATACGCAGTATTTT
cdr3_aa: CASSFPGADTQYF

clone_size: once
d_call: TRBD2
v_call: TRBV28
j_call: TRBJ2-7
cdr3_nt: TGTGCCAGCGGCCTGACCGCGGGAGCCTCCTACGAGCAGTACTTC
cdr3_aa: CASGLTAGASYEQYF

clone_size: .
d_call: .
v_call: TRBV14
j_call: TRBJ1-6
cdr3_nt: TGTGCCAGCAGCCCGGGCCGTTATAATTCACCCCTCCACTTT
cdr3_aa: CASSPGRYNSPLHF

clone_size: .
d_call: .
v_call: TRBV18
j_call: TRBJ2-1
cdr3_nt: TGTGCCAGCTCACCAAGGGACGGTGCCTACAATGAGCAGTTCTTC
cdr3_aa: CASSPRDGAYNEQFF

clone_size: .
d_call: TRBD1
v_call: TRBV6-5
j_call: TRBJ1-5
cdr3_nt: TGTGCCGGCAGACACGACAGGGCATCCCAGCCCCAGCATTTT
cdr3_aa: CAGRHDRASQPQHF

clone_size: .
d_call: .
v_call: TRBV2
j_call: TRBJ2-5
cdr3_nt: TGTGCCAGCAGTCAAACGCGGACAAGCCAAGAGACCCAGTACTTC
cdr3_aa: CASSQTRTSQETQYF

clone_size: .
d_call: TRBD2
v_call: TRBV6-1
j_call: TRBJ2-1
cdr3_nt: TGTGCCAGCAGTGCGGAGACTAGCGGGGGAAGCGAGCAGTTCTTC
cdr3_aa: CASSAETSGGSEQFF

clone_size: .
d_call: TRBD1
v_call: TRBV7-2
j_call: TRBJ1-4
cdr3_nt: TGTGCCAGCAGCTACACAGGGGTAGGAGAAAAACTGTTTTTT
cdr3_aa: CASSYTGVGEKLFF